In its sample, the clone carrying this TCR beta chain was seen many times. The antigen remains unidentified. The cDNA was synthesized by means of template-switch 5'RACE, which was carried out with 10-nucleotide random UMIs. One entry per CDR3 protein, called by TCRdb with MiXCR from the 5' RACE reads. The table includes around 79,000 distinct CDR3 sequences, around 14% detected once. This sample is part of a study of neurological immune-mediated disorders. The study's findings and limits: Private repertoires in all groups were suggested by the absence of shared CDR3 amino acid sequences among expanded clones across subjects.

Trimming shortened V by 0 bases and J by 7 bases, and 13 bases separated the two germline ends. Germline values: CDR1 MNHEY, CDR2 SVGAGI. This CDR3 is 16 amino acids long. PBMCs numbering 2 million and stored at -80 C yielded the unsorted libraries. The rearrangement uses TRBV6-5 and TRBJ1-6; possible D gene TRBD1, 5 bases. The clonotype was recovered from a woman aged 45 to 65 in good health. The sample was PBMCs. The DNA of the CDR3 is TGTGCCAGCAGTTACTCGATCATGGGGCAGAATTCACCCCTCCACTTT. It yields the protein CASSYSIMGQNSPLHF.